The next 23 T cell receptor beta chains were all read from a single sample in a study of identical twins. TCRdb independently ran MiXCR on the 5' RACE reads; one entry per CDR3 protein. The sample includes 200,000 to 300,000 distinct CDR3 sequences, roughly 7% of them seen just once. These data were also filed under a second study, of yellow fever vaccine responses in identical twins.

Material for sequencing was memory (CD45RO+) T cells sorted from blood. The origin of the receptors is a woman aged 18-30 years in good health.

This clonotype was observed a few times. This chain links TRBV4-1 with TRBJ1-1; no clear D. The CDR3 is 16 amino acids. Germline V gives CDR1 MGHRA, CDR2 YSYEKL. Between the trimmed V and J ends, which lost 1 base and 4 bases, there was a span of 16 bases. The CDR3 nucleotides are TGCGCCAGCAGCCAAGGCCGAGAGGTTCGAGGCACTGAAGCTTTCTTT. Amino acids: CASSQGREVRGTEAFF.

This clonotype was found a few times. V is TRBV7-2 and J is TRBJ2-2; 10 bases line up with TRBD2. Trimming removed 5 bases from V and 3 bases from J; junction bases left unmatched: 9. Germline CDR1 SGHTA, CDR2 FQGNSA. The CDR3 extends over 17 amino acids. In DNA, the CDR3 is TGTGCCAGCAGCCAGACAGCGGGAGGGCTTTACACCGGGGAGCTGTTTTTT. Its protein is CASSQTAGGLYTGELFF.

This clonotype was seen many times. This chain connects TRBV14 to TRBJ2-3; 8 nucleotides match TRBD2. The J segment lost 4 bases and the V segment lost 4 bases, leaving 10 bases of the junction unmatched. Germline loops: CDR1 SGHDN, CDR2 FVKESK. The CDR3 consists of 16 residues. This CDR3 reads CASSPHRGGRADTQYF. CDR3 DNA: TGTGCCAGCAGCCCGCATCGGGGGGGGAGAGCAGATACGCAGTATTTT.

This clonotype was detected only a few times. The chain recombines TRBV5-5 with TRBJ2-3; D gene uncertain. Germline-derived CDR1 and CDR2 are SGHKS and YYEKEE (reference sequence). The CDR3 is made up of 13 amino acids. The V and J ends lost 4 bases and 7 bases respectively, with 13 bases between them. CDR3 in DNA: TGTGCCAGCAGCCTCCAGTGGGAAAATACGCAGTATTTT. Protein sequence: CASSLQWENTQYF.

This clonotype was picked up a small number of times. The chain is built from TRBV6-5 and TRBJ2-1, with D possibly being TRBD2 (6 bases). Per the germline V gene, CDR1 is MNHEY and CDR2 is SVGAGI. The CDR3 contains 18 residues. V was clipped by 2 bases and J by 0 bases, with 17 bases between them. The CDR3 DNA follows: TGTGCCAGCAGTTACCCTAGCCCGGACGGGAGCTCCTACAATGAGCAGTTCTTC. Its translation is CASSYPSPDGSSYNEQFF.

This clonotype has ten or more counts. The chain has TRBV3-1 and TRBJ2-3, with 13 bases matching TRBD2. CDR1 is LGHDT, CDR2 YNNKEL, per germline (reference sequence). This CDR3 is 17 amino acids long. The trim removed 6 bases at V and 0 bases at J, leaving 6 bases unmatched. For the CDR3, the DNA is TGTGCCAGCAGTTCGGGACTAGCGGGGACTAGCACAGATACGCAGTATTTT. This gives the protein CASSSGLAGTSTDTQYF.

This clonotype was counted a few times. The chain carries TRBV3-1 and TRBJ2-5; maybe TRBD2 (5 bases). Trimming stripped 5 bases from V and 0 bases from J, with 13 bases between. CDR3 size: 15 residues. Germline V gives CDR1 LGHDT, CDR2 YNNKEL (reference sequence). CDR3 sequence (DNA): TGTGCCAGCAGCGAGGGCGTCGGGGACCAAGAGACCCAGTACTTC. Its protein product is CASSEGVGDQETQYF.

The V gene is TRBV7-6, the J gene TRBJ2-1, with 11 bases identical to TRBD2. Germline V lookup: CDR1 SGHVS, CDR2 FNYEAQ. The CDR3 has 16 residues. With 5 bases clipped from V and 4 bases from J, the junction kept 7 bases outside the gene matches. CDR3 sequence: CASSRPGTSGYNEQFF. The CDR3 bases are TGTGCCAGCAGCCGTCCCGGGACTAGCGGATACAATGAGCAGTTCTTC.

The sample holds many counts of this clonotype. The rearrangement joins TRBV6-4 to TRBJ2-6, with a weak D call TRBD1 (6 bases). Trimming removed 3 bases at V and 7 bases at J, with 10 bases between. The CDR3 totals 14 residues. CDR1 and CDR2 from the germline V gene are MRHNA and SNTAGT. Here the CDR3 reads CASSEGRGANVLTF. The DNA for the CDR3 is TGTGCCAGCAGTGAGGGCAGGGGCGCCAACGTCCTGACTTTC.

This clonotype was counted ten times or more. The rearrangement uses TRBV7-6 and TRBJ1-6; a weak D match, TRBD1 (6 bases). V was clipped by 1 base and J by 6 bases, with 10 bases between them. The CDR3 totals 15 residues. CDR1 is SGHVS, CDR2 FNYEAQ, per germline. The CDR3 nucleotides are TGTGCCAGCAGCTTAGGGACAGCTTTTAATTCACCCCTCCACTTT. Its translation: CASSLGTAFNSPLHF.

The sample holds many counts of this clonotype. The chain links TRBV2 to TRBJ2-1; the match to TRBD2 covers 7 bases. Trimming took 2 bases from V and 4 from J; bases not matched to a gene: 5. The CDR3 has 15 residues. Germline CDR1 is SNHLY and CDR2 is FYNNEI. CDR3 amino acids: CASSEMPSGYNEQFF. DNA for the CDR3: TGTGCCAGCAGTGAAATGCCTAGCGGATACAATGAGCAGTTCTTC. Based on the CDR3 plus reference TRBV2 and TRBJ2-1, the full variable domain is EPEVTQTPSHQVTQMGQEVILRCVPISNHLYFYWYRQILGQKVEFLVSFYNNEISEKSEIFDDQFSVERPDGSNFTLKIRSTKLEDSAMYFCASSEMPSGYNEQFFGPGTRLTVL.

The rearrangement uses TRBV7-9 and TRBJ1-5; possible D gene TRBD1, 5 bases. This CDR3 has 13 residues. V gave up 5 bases and J gave up 7 bases, with 12 bases separating them. In germline, CDR1 is SEHNR, CDR2 FQNEAQ (reference sequence). CDR3 bases: TGTGCCAGCAGCCCCGGGGGGAAACAGCCCCAGCATTTT. It yields the protein CASSPGGKQPQHF.

The V call is TRBV12-3 or TRBV12-4, the J call TRBJ1-2; unclear D gene. Between the trimmed V and J ends, which lost 3 bases and 8 bases, there was a span of 13 bases. The CDR3 has 13 residues. CDR3 sequence (DNA): TGTGCCAGCAGTTTGGGGATCTTCAGGGGCTACACCTTC. This sequence encodes CASSLGIFRGYTF.

The chain employs TRBV6-6 and TRBJ1-1, with D unresolved. This CDR3 comprises 11 residues. Germline V gives CDR1 MNHNY, CDR2 SVGAGI (reference sequence). Trimming took off 0 bases at V and 11 bases at J, with 7 bases between the two ends. The DNA of the CDR3 is TGTGCCAGCAGTTACTCAACTGGGGCTTTCTTT. Its protein product is CASSYSTGAFF.

This chain links TRBV10-3 with TRBJ1-5, with 8 bases aligning to TRBD1. This CDR3 region has 15 residues. Trimming removed 0 bases from V and 9 bases from J; junction bases left unmatched: 7. Germline lookup yields CDR1 ENHRY and CDR2 SYGVKD. This CDR3 is CAISESIAGGWPQHF. DNA for the CDR3: TGTGCCATCAGTGAGTCGATAGCAGGGGGCTGGCCCCAGCATTTT.

Ten or more counts support this clonotype. CDR3 sequence: CSASRWGQGYYSNQPQHF. The CDR3 coding sequence is TGCAGTGCTAGCAGGTGGGGACAGGGATACTATAGCAATCAGCCCCAGCATTTT. The rearrangement uses TRBV20-1 and TRBJ1-5; 9 nucleotides align to TRBD1. Looked up from germline, CDR1 is DFQATT and CDR2 is SNEGSKA (reference sequence). The CDR3 sequence is 18 residues long. V lost 3 bases to trimming and J lost 0 bases; unmatched junction nucleotides: 12.

The genes are TRBV7-9 and TRBJ2-1, with TRBD2 matching over 12 bases. Germline trimming cut 1 base from V and 9 bases from J; bases unmatched to any gene: 7. The V gene's germline CDR1 is SEHNR and CDR2 FQNEAQ (reference sequence). This CDR3 is 16 amino acids long. CDR3 residues: CASSLEASGGAAEQFF. In DNA form, the CDR3 reads TGTGCCAGCAGCTTAGAGGCTAGCGGGGGGGCTGCTGAGCAGTTCTTC.

This CDR3 reads CSANKVIGTEAFF. DNA of the CDR3: TGCAGCGCCAACAAGGTAATTGGGACTGAAGCTTTCTTT. The rearrangement uses TRBV29-1 and TRBJ1-1, with D unresolved. The length of the CDR3 is 13 residues. Per germline, CDR1 SQVTM and CDR2 ANQGSEA. The germline V and J ends were trimmed by 7 bases and 5 bases, with 17 bases remaining between them.

This chain uses TRBV12-5 with TRBJ2-1; possible D gene TRBD1, 6 bases. This CDR3 has 13 amino acids. In germline, CDR1 is LGHNT, CDR2 FRNRAP. The V and J ends lost 1 base and 8 bases respectively, with 9 bases between them. CDR3 sequence (DNA): TGTGCTAGTGGTTTGGCACCAGGGGATGAGCAGTTCTTC. This encodes CASGLAPGDEQFF.

There are many counts of this clonotype. The V and J genes are TRBV7-9 and TRBJ2-3; 9 nucleotides match TRBD1. J lost 0 bases, V lost 4 bases, and 2 bases had no gene match. This CDR3 is built from 15 residues. The germline V gene has CDR1 SEHNR and CDR2 FQNEAQ (reference sequence). The CDR3 nucleotides read TGTGCCAGCAGCTCCGGACAGGGGAGCACAGATACGCAGTATTTT. Residues: CASSSGQGSTDTQYF.

This clonotype was counted at least ten times. The J gene is TRBJ2-1, the V gene TRBV28, with TRBD2 identical over 11 bases. Unmatched junction bases numbered 6, after V lost 5 bases and J lost 6 bases. The germline CDR1 and CDR2 sequences are MDHEN and SYDVKM. CDR3 length: 15 residues. CDR3 sequence: CASSPGTSGGNEQFF. As DNA, the CDR3 is TGTGCCAGCAGTCCTGGGACTAGCGGAGGCAATGAGCAGTTCTTC.

There are many counts of this clonotype. The chain links TRBV6-5 to TRBJ2-1, with TRBD2 matching 10 bases. The germline gives CDR1 MNHEY, CDR2 SVGAGI. The CDR3 consists of 15 residues. V lost 2 bases, J lost 5 bases, and 3 bases stayed unmatched. DNA for the CDR3: TGTGCCAGCAGTTACGTAGCGGGAGGTAACAATGAGCAGTTCTTC. This sequence encodes CASSYVAGGNNEQFF.

This clonotype was detected only a few times. The chain employs TRBV19 and TRBJ2-5; possibly TRBD2 for D (5 bases). Trimming shortened V by 4 bases and J by 5 bases, and 11 bases separated the two germline ends. Germline values: CDR1 LNHDA, CDR2 SQIVND (reference sequence). The length of the CDR3 is 13 residues. The CDR3 reads CASSRSGRETQYF. The CDR3 DNA follows: TGTGCCAGTAGTAGAAGCGGCAGGGAGACCCAGTACTTC.